Shown below are 17 T cell receptor beta chains from a single sample sequenced in a study of beta chain features in type 1 diabetes (dated by TCRdb to the late 2010s). What the work shows at the level of the full study, not this receptor alone: Type 1 diabetes patients showed a moderate but significant shortening of TCRB CDR3 length in all four CD4+ subsets.

These receptors' targets are unknown. The method behind the library was the immunoSEQ multiplex PCR assay. The High Capacity cDNA Reverse Transcription Kit was used to reverse transcribe all of the isolated RNA, meaning that expressed TCRB transcripts were what got sequenced. Held by TCRdb, this immuneACCESS table contains in-frame sequences only and omits some clones. Under half of the omission traces to an unresolved V gene where checked; the cause of the rest is unknown. This sample comprises about 160,000 clones, approximately 8% of them detected only once. The ten top clones hold under 0.55% of the sample. Sequencing input: central memory CD4+ T cells from blood. The source of these receptors is a man aged 18 to 29 with type 1 diabetes.

This chain joins TRBV19 and TRBJ2-1; D remains ambiguous. The V gene's germline CDR1 is LNHDA and CDR2 SQIVND (reference sequence). The CDR3 runs to 14 residues. V lost 3 bases and J lost 0, with 6 bases in between. CDR3 sequence: CASSIHGSYNEQFF. CDR3 DNA: TGTGCCAGTAGTATCCACGGCTCCTACAATGAGCAGTTCTTC.

This clone was seen repeatedly, ten times or more. The chain couples TRBV29-1 to TRBJ2-1; D is perhaps TRBD2 (6 bases). Germline V lookup: CDR1 SQVTM, CDR2 ANQGSEA. Trimming took off 8 bases at V and 6 bases at J, with 14 bases between the two ends. This CDR3 spans 12 amino acids. The CDR3 here is CSSTREVNEQFF. CDR3 nucleotides: TGCAGCTCCACAAGGGAGGTCAATGAGCAGTTCTTC.

This chain connects TRBV4-3 to TRBJ1-2; D unclear. Germline V gene sequence: CDR1 LGHNA, CDR2 YSLEER. Trimming removed 4 bases at V and 3 bases at J, with 12 bases between. This CDR3 has 14 amino acids. The CDR3 loop reads CASSLEPGDYGYTF. The CDR3 nucleotides read TGCGCCAGCAGCCTTGAGCCCGGGGACTATGGCTACACCTTC.

A few counts support this clone. The rearrangement links TRBV28 to TRBJ2-1, with 9 bases that match TRBD1. With V trimmed by 5 bases and J by 8 bases, 7 bases remained unmatched. The CDR3 length is 14 residues. Germline V gene data show CDR1 as MDHEN and CDR2 as SYDVKM. The CDR3 sequence is CASSPRTGADEQFF. In nucleotides, the CDR3 is TGTGCCAGCAGTCCCCGGACAGGGGCGGATGAGCAGTTCTTC. Together with reference TRBV28 and TRBJ2-1, the CDR3 gives the full variable domain: DVKVTQSSRYLVKRTGEKVFLECVQDMDHENMFWYRQDPGLGLRLIYFSYDVKMKEKGDIPEGYSVSREKKERFSLILESASTNQTSMYLCASSPRTGADEQFFGPGTRLTVL.

Only a few counts were recorded for this clone. V usage is TRBV5-6 and J usage is TRBJ2-2; possibly TRBD1 for D (5 bases). The CDR3 is 18 residues long. Deletions cut 1 base from V and 1 base from J, with 17 bases between. CDR1 and CDR2 from the germline V gene are SGHDT and YYEEEE. This CDR3 is CASSLRTLFQGNTGELFF. The CDR3 nucleotides read TGTGCCAGCAGCTTGAGGACCCTCTTCCAGGGGAACACCGGGGAGCTGTTTTTT.

This clone was recorded a few times. The sample holds other DNA sequences that translate to the same CDR3. Written as DNA, the CDR3 is TGTGCCAGCAGCTCGACAGGCTACGAGCAGTACTTC. Residues: CASSSTGYEQYF. This chain joins TRBV7-2 and TRBJ2-7; weak D call: TRBD1 (6 bases). The CDR3 length is 12 residues. Germline lookup yields CDR1 SGHTA and CDR2 FQGNSA. Trimming took off 4 bases at V and 3 bases at J, with 7 bases between the two ends.

There are a few counts of this clone. The gene calls are TRBV5-4 and TRBJ1-5; 11 bases map to TRBD1. This CDR3 is 14 amino acids long. The V gene end was trimmed by 5 bases and the J gene end by 4 bases; junction bases not matched to a gene: 2. Germline-derived CDR1 and CDR2 are SGHNT and YYREEE (reference sequence). As DNA, the CDR3 is TGTGCCAGCAGTCGGGACAGGGGGAATCAGCCCCAGCATTTT. Encoded protein: CASSRDRGNQPQHF. Full variable domain (remainder filled in from reference TRBV5-4 and TRBJ1-5): ETGVTQSPTHLIKTRGQQVTLRCSSQSGHNTVSWYQQALGQGPQFIFQYYREEENGRGNFPPRFSGLQFPNYSSELNVNALELDDSALYLCASSRDRGNQPQHFGDGTRLSIL.

The sample holds a few counts of this clone. The gene calls are TRBV5-1 and TRBJ1-4, with 10 bases aligning to TRBD1. The CDR3 loop spans 14 amino acids. The germline CDR1 and CDR2 sequences are SGHRS and YFSETQ. V was pared by 3 bases and J by 8 bases, with 4 bases of the junction left unmatched. The CDR3 region has the DNA TGCGCCAGCAGCTACGGACAGGGGGAGGAAAAACTGTTTTTT. Protein product: CASSYGQGEEKLFF.

V is TRBV9 and J is TRBJ1-6; possible D gene TRBD1, 5 bases. Germline V gene data show CDR1 as SGDLS and CDR2 as YYNGEE. V was cut by 3 bases and J by 9 bases, with 10 bases left in between. The CDR3 is 13 amino acids. Here the CDR3 DNA reads TGTGCCAGCAGCGGGGGCGGTTTTTCACCCCTCCACTTT. It encodes CASSGGGFSPLHF. Based on the CDR3 plus reference TRBV9 and TRBJ1-6, the full variable domain is DSGVTQTPKHLITATGQRVTLRCSPRSGDLSVYWYQQSLDQGLQFLIQYYNGEERAKGNILERFSAQQFPDLHSELNLSSLELGDSALYFCASSGGGFSPLHFGNGTRLTVT.

This clone was seen a few times. The chain joins TRBV7-9 to TRBJ2-1; TRBD2 agrees at 8 bases. Germline V gives CDR1 SEHNR, CDR2 FQNEAQ (reference sequence). The CDR3 contains 13 residues. The V and J ends lost 0 bases and 13 bases, in that order; junction bases with no gene match: 5. CDR3 nucleotides: TGTGCCAGCAGCTTAGCAAGCGGGAGCTCACAGTTCTTC. Its protein is CASSLASGSSQFF.

The chain employs TRBV9 and TRBJ2-3, with 11 bases lining up with TRBD2. The V and J ends lost 6 bases and 4 bases, in that order; junction bases with no gene match: 7. In germline, CDR1 is SGDLS, CDR2 YYNGEE. The CDR3 has 15 amino acids. CDR3 protein: CASNPAGLAADTQYF. The CDR3 nucleotides read TGTGCCAGCAACCCCGCGGGACTAGCGGCAGATACGCAGTATTTT.

This clone occurred a few times. This CDR3 reads CASSVGGVETQYF. The CDR3 DNA is TGTGCCAGCAGTGTTGGGGGGGTAGAGACCCAGTACTTC. The chain combines TRBV6-5 with TRBJ2-5; 7 positions match TRBD2. This CDR3 spans 13 amino acids. Germline assignment: CDR1 MNHEY and CDR2 SVGAGI. V gave up 5 bases and J gave up 4 bases; unmatched junction bases: 4.

The V call is TRBV9, the J call TRBJ2-1; 7 bases fit TRBD1. Losses at the gene ends were 1 base for V and 0 bases for J; bases not matched to a gene: 1. The CDR3 length is 15 residues. The germline V gene encodes CDR1 SGDLS and CDR2 YYNGEE. The CDR3 loop reads CASSVRDSSYNEQFF. The CDR3 coding sequence is TGTGCCAGCAGCGTAAGGGACAGCTCCTACAATGAGCAGTTCTTC.

In its sample, this clone was seen a few times. Here the CDR3 DNA reads TGTGCCAGCTCAGGACAGATCGACGAGCAGTACTTC. Translation gives CASSGQIDEQYF. The genes are TRBV18 and TRBJ2-7, with D possibly being TRBD1 (6 bases). The germline CDR1 and CDR2 sequences are KGHSH and LQKENI. The ends were cut back, 5 bases at V and 5 bases at J, with 10 bases in the middle. The CDR3 loop spans 12 amino acids.

This clone was observed a handful of times. The CDR3 DNA is TGTGCCAGCAGTTTACTACTAGACAATGAGCAGTTCTTC. Its protein product is CASSLLLDNEQFF. The V call is TRBV27, the J call TRBJ2-1; tentative D call: TRBD2 (5 bases). The CDR3 contains 13 residues. Germline V lookup: CDR1 MNHEY, CDR2 SMNVEV (reference sequence). V dropped 2 bases and J dropped 5 bases, with 7 bases sitting between them.

This clone was counted only a few times. The V gene is TRBV4-3, the J gene TRBJ2-5; possible D gene TRBD2, 5 bases. There are 13 residues in the CDR3. Per the germline V gene, CDR1 is LGHNA and CDR2 is YSLEER. V shed 1 base and J shed 5 bases, with 8 bases lying between them. The CDR3 reads CASSQGGLETQYF. The DNA for the CDR3 is TGCGCCAGCAGCCAAGGAGGGTTGGAGACCCAGTACTTC.

This clone was detected a few times. The gene calls are TRBV5-1 and TRBJ2-3; 7 bases match TRBD2. V was clipped by 4 bases and J by 4 bases; unmatched bases: 12. This CDR3 contains 16 residues. Looked up from germline, CDR1 is SGHRS and CDR2 is YFSETQ. Here the CDR3 DNA reads TGCGCCAGCAGCGCCTCTTCGCGGGAGTCCCCAGATACGCAGTATTTT. Its translation is CASSASSRESPDTQYF.